This is a list of T cell receptor beta chains from one sample in a study of cytomegalovirus exposure and HLA in healthy donors. Profiled with immunoSEQ multiplex PCR; TCRdb holds only in-frame clones, not every one. The sample contains approximately 220,000 clones, less than 85% of which appear only once. What was sequenced was PBMCs. Receptor source: a girl aged 2 to 9 in good health and CMV-seronegative. Each CDR3 is given with its conserved first and last residue. D genes are given only for firm matches. Rows may omit the clone size; those that give it use once, few, many or a size class.

CDR3 DNA: TGTGCCACCAGCAGAGACCGTCGGGGGGCCTACACCTTC
CDR3 protein: CATSRDRRGAYTF
clone size: .
J gene: TRBJ1-2
D gene: .
V gene: TRBV15

CDR3 DNA: TGTGCCAGCAGTGCCGGGACAGAAAATGAAAAACTGTTTTTT
CDR3 protein: CASSAGTENEKLFF
clone size: few
J gene: TRBJ1-4
D gene: TRBD1
V gene: TRBV6-1

CDR3 DNA: TGTGCCAGCAGCTCAGCGGGGGCTGATCCCCTAAGCTCCTACAATGAGCAGTTCTTC
CDR3 protein: CASSSAGADPLSSYNEQFF
clone size: few
J gene: TRBJ2-1
D gene: TRBD2
V gene: TRBV7-9

CDR3 DNA: TGTGCCAGCAGTTTAATGGGTGGGAGTTGGAACAATGAGCAGTTCTTC
CDR3 protein: CASSLMGGSWNNEQFF
clone size: .
J gene: TRBJ2-1
D gene: .
V gene: TRBV27

CDR3 DNA: TGCAGCGTTGATGCTCGTCAGGGGGGAGTGACCCAGTACTTC
CDR3 protein: CSVDARQGGVTQYF
clone size: once
J gene: TRBJ2-5
D gene: .
V gene: TRBV29-1

CDR3 DNA: TGCGCCAGCAGTGAGGGGCTGACAGGAACGTATGAGCAGTTCTTC
CDR3 protein: CASSEGLTGTYEQFF
clone size: .
J gene: TRBJ2-1
D gene: .
V gene: TRBV10-1

CDR3 DNA: TGTGCCAGCAGCTTGGACAGGAGGACTGGAAACACCATATATTTT
CDR3 protein: CASSLDRRTGNTIYF
clone size: .
J gene: TRBJ1-3
D gene: TRBD1
V gene: TRBV13

CDR3 DNA: TGTGCCAGCAGTGAGAAAACCACAGGGGCTAATAATGAAAAACTGTTTTTT
CDR3 protein: CASSEKTTGANNEKLFF
clone size: once
J gene: TRBJ1-4
D gene: TRBD1
V gene: TRBV6-1

CDR3 DNA: TGCGCCAGCAGCCAAAACAGTGGGTCCTATGGCTACACCTTC
CDR3 protein: CASSQNSGSYGYTF
clone size: .
J gene: TRBJ1-2
D gene: .
V gene: TRBV5-1

CDR3 DNA: TGTGCCAGCAGCATTCTGACAGGGGAATTGGATTCACCCCTCCACTTT
CDR3 protein: CASSILTGELDSPLHF
clone size: .
J gene: TRBJ1-6
D gene: TRBD1
V gene: TRBV5-6

CDR3 DNA: TGTGCCAGCAGTGCGGAGGGAGGGAGCAATACTGAAGCTTTCTTT
CDR3 protein: CASSAEGGSNTEAFF
clone size: .
J gene: TRBJ1-1
D gene: .
V gene: TRBV6-4

CDR3 DNA: TGTGCCATCAGTGGGGACAGGGGCGGAGGCAAAAACATTCAGTACTTC
CDR3 protein: CAISGDRGGGKNIQYF
clone size: .
J gene: TRBJ2-4
D gene: TRBD1
V gene: TRBV10-3

CDR3 DNA: TGCGCCAGCAGCTCGGGACAGAACTATGGCTACACCTTC
CDR3 protein: CASSSGQNYGYTF
clone size: .
J gene: TRBJ1-2
D gene: TRBD1
V gene: TRBV5-1

CDR3 DNA: TGTGCCAGCAGCCAAGAAGGAGGGACTAGCGGGGTCTACGAGCAGTACTTC
CDR3 protein: CASSQEGGTSGVYEQYF
clone size: .
J gene: TRBJ2-7
D gene: TRBD2
V gene: TRBV4-2

CDR3 DNA: TGCGCCAGCAGCCCCGACCAGGACAGGTGGGGCAATCAGCCCCAGCATTTT
CDR3 protein: CASSPDQDRWGNQPQHF
clone size: .
J gene: TRBJ1-5
D gene: TRBD1
V gene: TRBV4-1

CDR3 DNA: TGTGCCAGCAGCTTAGGAGGGCGGGTACGCGAAGCTTTCTTT
CDR3 protein: CASSLGGRVREAFF
clone size: .
J gene: TRBJ1-1
D gene: .
V gene: TRBV7-6

CDR3 DNA: TGTGCTAGTGGTTTGGCGGTTAGTGAAGCTTTCTTT
CDR3 protein: CASGLAVSEAFF
clone size: .
J gene: TRBJ1-1
D gene: .
V gene: TRBV12-5

CDR3 DNA: TGTGCCAGCAGCGGCGGGTACAATGAGCAGTTCTTC
CDR3 protein: CASSGGYNEQFF
clone size: .
J gene: TRBJ2-1
D gene: .
V gene: TRBV11-3

CDR3 DNA: TGCGCCAGCAGCTTGGGGCCCCGGGACAGCAGTGCAGCGGGGGGGTACGAGCAGTACTTC
CDR3 protein: CASSLGPRDSSAAGGYEQYF
clone size: .
J gene: TRBJ2-7
D gene: TRBD2
V gene: TRBV5-1

CDR3 DNA: TGTGCCAGCAGCTTGAGCGGAAGCTCCTACGAGCAGTACTTC
CDR3 protein: CASSLSGSSYEQYF
clone size: .
J gene: TRBJ2-7
D gene: .
V gene: TRBV5-6

CDR3 DNA: TGTGCCTGGACTCCAGGGGCTGGAAACACCATATATTTT
CDR3 protein: CAWTPGAGNTIYF
clone size: once
J gene: TRBJ1-3
D gene: .
V gene: TRBV30

CDR3 DNA: TGTGCCAGCAGCGCGCTGGGACTGACCGCAGCCGGGGAGCTGTTTTTT
CDR3 protein: CASSALGLTAAGELFF
clone size: .
J gene: TRBJ2-2
D gene: .
V gene: TRBV9

CDR3 DNA: TGTGCCAGCAGCTTAGGAGGGAGGTCACCCCTCCACTTT
CDR3 protein: CASSLGGRSPLHF
clone size: .
J gene: TRBJ1-6
D gene: .
V gene: TRBV11-3

CDR3 DNA: TGTGCCAGCAGTTATCCCGGCAATGAGCAGTTCTTC
CDR3 protein: CASSYPGNEQFF
clone size: .
J gene: TRBJ2-1
D gene: .
V gene: TRBV6-5

CDR3 DNA: TGTGCCAGCAGCCGCCCTAGACAGGAGAGCTCCTACAATGAGCAGTTCTTC
CDR3 protein: CASSRPRQESSYNEQFF
clone size: .
J gene: TRBJ2-1
D gene: .
V gene: TRBV4-2

CDR3 DNA: TGTGCCAGCAGCCGCCAGGCAACCTCCGAAGCGGTCGATGGCTACACCTTC
CDR3 protein: CASSRQATSEAVDGYTF
clone size: .
J gene: TRBJ1-2
D gene: .
V gene: TRBV9

CDR3 DNA: TGTGCCAGCAGCTACGGGACTCCGGCGATTGGGCTTAGGACCCAGTACTTC
CDR3 protein: CASSYGTPAIGLRTQYF
clone size: .
J gene: TRBJ2-5
D gene: .
V gene: TRBV7-9

CDR3 DNA: TGTGCCAGCAGTCTAGCGGGAGGTTCTCGCGAGCAGTACTTC
CDR3 protein: CASSLAGGSREQYF
clone size: .
J gene: TRBJ2-7
D gene: TRBD2
V gene: TRBV28

CDR3 DNA: TGTGCCAGCAGCCTGGCGGACAATCAGCCCCAGCATTTT
CDR3 protein: CASSLADNQPQHF
clone size: .
J gene: TRBJ1-5
D gene: .
V gene: TRBV27

CDR3 DNA: TGTGCCAGCCACGAAGATGGGAGGATGAACACTGAAGCTTTCTTT
CDR3 protein: CASHEDGRMNTEAFF
clone size: .
J gene: TRBJ1-1
D gene: .
V gene: TRBV6-1

CDR3 DNA: TGCAGTGCCCCAGGGACCCAGTACTTC
CDR3 protein: CSAPGTQYF
clone size: .
J gene: TRBJ2-5
D gene: .
V gene: TRBV20-1

CDR3 DNA: TGTGCCAGCCAGGGACTAGCCGTGAATGAGCAGTTCTTC
CDR3 protein: CASQGLAVNEQFF
clone size: .
J gene: TRBJ2-1
D gene: TRBD2
V gene: TRBV27

CDR3 DNA: TGTGCCAGTAGTGATCGGGGGGTACGGCAAGATACGCAGTATTTT
CDR3 protein: CASSDRGVRQDTQYF
clone size: .
J gene: TRBJ2-3
D gene: TRBD2
V gene: TRBV19

CDR3 DNA: TGTGCCAGCAAGTATCAGATCGATGAAAAACTGTTTTTT
CDR3 protein: CASKYQIDEKLFF
clone size: few
J gene: TRBJ1-4
D gene: .
V gene: TRBV2

CDR3 DNA: TGTGCCAGCAGCCAAGAGGGCAAAGAGACCCAGTACTTC
CDR3 protein: CASSQEGKETQYF
clone size: .
J gene: TRBJ2-5
D gene: .
V gene: TRBV4-2

CDR3 DNA: TGTGCCAGCAGCGACCGGGAAGCTAATGAAAAACTGTTTTTT
CDR3 protein: CASSDREANEKLFF
clone size: .
J gene: TRBJ1-4
D gene: .
V gene: TRBV5-4

CDR3 DNA: TGTGCCAGCAGCTTGGAGGCAGGGCGGGGGGATACGCAGTATTTT
CDR3 protein: CASSLEAGRGDTQYF
clone size: .
J gene: TRBJ2-3
D gene: TRBD2
V gene: TRBV5-4

CDR3 DNA: TGTGCCAGTAGTATTATACAGGGGTTGAACACTGAAGCTTTCTTT
CDR3 protein: CASSIIQGLNTEAFF
clone size: .
J gene: TRBJ1-1
D gene: TRBD1
V gene: TRBV19

CDR3 DNA: TGTGCCAGCAGTTTATTCTTAGGGGTCAACACCGGGGAGCTGTTTTTT
CDR3 protein: CASSLFLGVNTGELFF
clone size: .
J gene: TRBJ2-2
D gene: .
V gene: TRBV27

CDR3 DNA: TGTGCCAGCAGTGGGCAGTCCGGGACAGGAGACTTC
CDR3 protein: CASSGQSGTGDF
clone size: .
J gene: TRBJ2-7
D gene: TRBD1
V gene: TRBV2

CDR3 DNA: TGTGCCAGCAGGTGGGGGGTCCAAGAGACCCAGTACTTC
CDR3 protein: CASRWGVQETQYF
clone size: .
J gene: TRBJ2-5
D gene: .
V gene: TRBV5-6

CDR3 DNA: TGTGCCAGCAGCTTCAATGGGCAAGTCGATGGCTACACCTTC
CDR3 protein: CASSFNGQVDGYTF
clone size: .
J gene: TRBJ1-2
D gene: .
V gene: TRBV7-9

CDR3 DNA: TGTGCCAGTAGCGGGACTAGCGGAGATAACTCGTTTAATGAGCAGTTCTTC
CDR3 protein: CASSGTSGDNSFNEQFF
clone size: .
J gene: TRBJ2-1
D gene: TRBD2
V gene: TRBV19

CDR3 DNA: TGCGCCAGCAGCCGGGACTTAGCCAAAAACATTCAGTACTTC
CDR3 protein: CASSRDLAKNIQYF
clone size: .
J gene: TRBJ2-4
D gene: .
V gene: TRBV5-1

CDR3 DNA: TGCGCCAGCAGCTTGGAGGGCAGGAGGGCCTATGGCTACACCTTC
CDR3 protein: CASSLEGRRAYGYTF
clone size: .
J gene: TRBJ1-2
D gene: .
V gene: TRBV5-1

CDR3 DNA: TGTGCCAGCAGAAGCGGGTCGGAAGCCACCGGGGAGCTGTTTTTT
CDR3 protein: CASRSGSEATGELFF
clone size: .
J gene: TRBJ2-2
D gene: .
V gene: TRBV6-1

CDR3 DNA: TGTGCCAGCAGCTTGGACTTTGGGACTAAAGCTTTCTTT
CDR3 protein: CASSLDFGTKAFF
clone size: .
J gene: TRBJ1-1
D gene: .
V gene: TRBV5-6

CDR3 DNA: TGCGCCAGCAGCCAAGATGTAGGGACAAGCCTTGGCTACACCTTC
CDR3 protein: CASSQDVGTSLGYTF
clone size: .
J gene: TRBJ1-2
D gene: .
V gene: TRBV4-1

CDR3 DNA: TGCGCCAGCAGTGAGTCGAGACAGGGTAGCTACGAGCAGTACTTC
CDR3 protein: CASSESRQGSYEQYF
clone size: few
J gene: TRBJ2-7
D gene: TRBD1
V gene: TRBV10-2

CDR3 DNA: TGTGCTAGTGGTTTCGGGACAGGGGGTGGCTACACCTTC
CDR3 protein: CASGFGTGGGYTF
clone size: once
J gene: TRBJ1-2
D gene: TRBD1
V gene: TRBV12-5